The T cell receptor (beta chain) under discussion was sequenced for a study of T cell repertoires in cytomegalovirus infection. Concerning this clonotype itself: The antigen is not known.

Using its own MiXCR run on the reads, TCRdb lists one record per CDR3 protein. The sample carries about a million distinct CDR3 sequences, more than 25% recorded once. Germline V gives CDR1 LNHDA, CDR2 SQIVND (reference sequence). The CDR3 has 16 residues. V dropped 5 bases and J dropped 0 bases, with 11 bases sitting between them. This receptor was identified in a human donor in good health (CMV status not recorded). Some clones in this sample may be carry-over from other donors' samples. The specimen was cultured CD8+ T cells from PBMCs, collected from culture after CMV antigen stimulation. The V and J genes are TRBV19 and TRBJ1-6; D is ambiguous. The CDR3 coding sequence is TGTGCCAGTAGTCCTTTTTGGAGCTCCTATAATTCACCCCTCCACTTT. Residues: CASSPFWSSYNSPLHF.